This TCR beta chain was recovered during a study of T cells in Graves' hyperthyroidism and ophthalmopathy. Study background: Prior to any treatment, at the point of initial diagnosis, peripheral blood was collected.

Germline values: CDR1 MNHEY, CDR2 SMNVEV (reference sequence). This CDR3 has 13 residues. Trimming at V came to 6 bases and at J to 7 bases, leaving 9 bases not matched to a gene. General study points: Stable hyperthyroidism was told apart from ophthalmopathy by a model built on 13 V-J features.

The table lists this clonotype with many counts. Its antigen is not known. Amplification yielded TCR beta CDR3 regions, with RNA transcripts as the source. First-round RT-PCR targeting the TCR CDR3 was performed with the HTBI primer set. TCRdb re-derived calls from the multiplex PCR reads in MiXCR, one entry per CDR3 protein. The data hold some 620,000 distinct CDR3 sequences, with around 15% observed a single time. Sequenced material: blood. The chain recombines TRBV27 with TRBJ2-7, with 7 bases identical to TRBD2. The clonotype originates from a woman in her twenties or thirties with Graves' hyperthyroidism. CDR3 nucleotide sequence: TGTGCCAGCAGGCCCTCGGGGGGACGGGAGCAGTACTTC. Protein: CASRPSGGREQYF.